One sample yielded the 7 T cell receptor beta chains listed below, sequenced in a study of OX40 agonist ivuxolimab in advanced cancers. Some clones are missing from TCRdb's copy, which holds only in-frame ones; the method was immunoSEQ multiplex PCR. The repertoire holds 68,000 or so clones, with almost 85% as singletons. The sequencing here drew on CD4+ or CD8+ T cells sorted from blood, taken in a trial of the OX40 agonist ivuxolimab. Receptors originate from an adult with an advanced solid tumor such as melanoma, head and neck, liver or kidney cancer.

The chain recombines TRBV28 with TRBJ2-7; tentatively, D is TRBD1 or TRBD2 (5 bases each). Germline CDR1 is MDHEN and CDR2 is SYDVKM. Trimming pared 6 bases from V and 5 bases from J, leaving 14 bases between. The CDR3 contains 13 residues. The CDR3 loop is CASSPVGTHEQYF. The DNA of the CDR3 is TGTGCCAGCAGCCCCGTAGGGACCCACGAGCAGTACTTC.

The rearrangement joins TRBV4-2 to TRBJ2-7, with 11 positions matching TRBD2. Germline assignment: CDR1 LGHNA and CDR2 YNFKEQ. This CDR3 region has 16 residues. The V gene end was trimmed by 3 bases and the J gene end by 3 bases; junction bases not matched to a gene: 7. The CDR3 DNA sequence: TGTGCCAGCAGCCAGGCCGGACTAGCGGGCAGCTACGAGCAGTACTTC. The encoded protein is CASSQAGLAGSYEQYF.

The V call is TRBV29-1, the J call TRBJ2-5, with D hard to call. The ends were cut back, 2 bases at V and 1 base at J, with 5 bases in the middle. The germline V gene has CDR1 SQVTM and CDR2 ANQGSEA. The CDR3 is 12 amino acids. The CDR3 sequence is CSVEHLQETQYF. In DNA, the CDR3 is TGCAGCGTTGAACACCTCCAAGAGACCCAGTACTTC.

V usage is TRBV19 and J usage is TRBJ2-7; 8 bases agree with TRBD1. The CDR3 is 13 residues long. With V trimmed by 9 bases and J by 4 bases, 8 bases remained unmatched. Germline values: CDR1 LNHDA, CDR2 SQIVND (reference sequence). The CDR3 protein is CASWSGTGYEQYF. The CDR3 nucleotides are TGTGCCAGCTGGTCCGGGACAGGTTACGAGCAGTACTTC.

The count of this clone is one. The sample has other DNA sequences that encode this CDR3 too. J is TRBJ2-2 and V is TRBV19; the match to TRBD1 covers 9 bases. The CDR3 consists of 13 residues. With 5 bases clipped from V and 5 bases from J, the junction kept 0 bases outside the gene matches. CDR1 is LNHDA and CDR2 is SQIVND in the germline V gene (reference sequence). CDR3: CASSGQGTGELFF. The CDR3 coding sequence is TGTGCCAGTAGTGGACAGGGGACCGGGGAGCTGTTTTTT.

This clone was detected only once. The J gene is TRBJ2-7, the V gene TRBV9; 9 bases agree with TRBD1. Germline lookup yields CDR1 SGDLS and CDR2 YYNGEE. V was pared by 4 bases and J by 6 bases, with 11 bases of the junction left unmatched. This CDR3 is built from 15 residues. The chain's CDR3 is CASSTGTGQSGEQYF. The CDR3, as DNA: TGTGCCAGCAGCACCGGGACAGGGCAATCGGGCGAGCAGTACTTC.

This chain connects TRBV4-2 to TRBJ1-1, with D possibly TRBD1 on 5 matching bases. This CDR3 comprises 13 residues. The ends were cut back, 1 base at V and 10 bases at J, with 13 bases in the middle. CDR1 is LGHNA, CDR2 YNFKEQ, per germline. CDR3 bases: TGTGCCAGCAGCCAAGCAGGGAGAGGTGGAGCTTTCTTT. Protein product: CASSQAGRGGAFF.